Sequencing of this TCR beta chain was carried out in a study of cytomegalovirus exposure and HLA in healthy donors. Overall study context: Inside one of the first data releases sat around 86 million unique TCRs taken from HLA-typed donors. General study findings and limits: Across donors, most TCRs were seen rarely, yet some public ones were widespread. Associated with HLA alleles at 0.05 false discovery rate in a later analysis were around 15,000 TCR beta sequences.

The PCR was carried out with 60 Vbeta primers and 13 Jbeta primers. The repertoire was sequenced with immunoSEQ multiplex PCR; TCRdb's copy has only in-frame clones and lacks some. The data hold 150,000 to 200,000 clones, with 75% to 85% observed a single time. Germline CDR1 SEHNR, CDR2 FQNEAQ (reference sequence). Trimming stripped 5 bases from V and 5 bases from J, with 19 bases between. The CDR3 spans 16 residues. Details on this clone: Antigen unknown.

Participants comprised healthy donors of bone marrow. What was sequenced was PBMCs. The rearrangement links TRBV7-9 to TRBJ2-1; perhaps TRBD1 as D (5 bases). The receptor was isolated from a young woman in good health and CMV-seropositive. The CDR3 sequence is CASSPQGGWLDNEQFF. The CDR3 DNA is TGTGCCAGCAGCCCCCAGGGTGGTTGGCTGGACAATGAGCAGTTCTTC.